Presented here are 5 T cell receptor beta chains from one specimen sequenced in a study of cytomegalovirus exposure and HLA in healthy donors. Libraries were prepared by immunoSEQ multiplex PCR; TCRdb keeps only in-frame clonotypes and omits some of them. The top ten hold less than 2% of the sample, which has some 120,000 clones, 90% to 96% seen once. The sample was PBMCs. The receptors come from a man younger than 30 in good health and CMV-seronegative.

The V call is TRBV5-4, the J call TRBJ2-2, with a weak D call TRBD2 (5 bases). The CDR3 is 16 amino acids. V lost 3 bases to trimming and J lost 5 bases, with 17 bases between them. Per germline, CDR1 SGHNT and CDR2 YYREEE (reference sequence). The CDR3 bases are TGTGCCAGCAGCTCGGCCCAAGCTAGAGGGACCGGGGAGCTGTTTTTT. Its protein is CASSSAQARGTGELFF.

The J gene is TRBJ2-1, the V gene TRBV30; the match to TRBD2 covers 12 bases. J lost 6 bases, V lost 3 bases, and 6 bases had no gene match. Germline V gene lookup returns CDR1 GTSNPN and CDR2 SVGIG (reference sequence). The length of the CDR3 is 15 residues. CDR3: CAWRIGLAGRNEQFF. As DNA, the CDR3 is TGTGCCTGGAGAATAGGACTAGCGGGACGCAATGAGCAGTTCTTC.

CDR3 region: CSGANYGYTF. The CDR3 nucleotides read TGCAGTGGAGCTAACTATGGCTACACCTTC. The chain is built from TRBV20-1 and TRBJ1-2; no definite D call. From germline, CDR1 is DFQATT and CDR2 SNEGSKA (reference sequence). Trimming cost V 7 bases and J 0 bases, with 3 bases left between them. The CDR3 spans 10 residues.

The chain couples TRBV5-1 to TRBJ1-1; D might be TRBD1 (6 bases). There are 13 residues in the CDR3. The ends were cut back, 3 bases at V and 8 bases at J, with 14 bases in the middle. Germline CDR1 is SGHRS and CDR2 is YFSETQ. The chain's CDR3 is CASSSRTAAEAFF. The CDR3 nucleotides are TGCGCCAGCAGCTCCAGGACAGCCGCAGAAGCTTTCTTT.

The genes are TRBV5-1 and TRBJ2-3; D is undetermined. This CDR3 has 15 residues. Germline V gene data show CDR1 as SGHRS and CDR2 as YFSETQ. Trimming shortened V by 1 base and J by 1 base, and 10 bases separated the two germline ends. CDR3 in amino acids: CASSLKLAGTDTQYF. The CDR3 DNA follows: TGCGCCAGCAGCTTGAAGCTCGCTGGCACAGATACGCAGTATTTT.